These 19 T cell receptor beta chains came from one sample sequenced in a study of T cells in Graves' hyperthyroidism and ophthalmopathy. From RNA transcripts, TCR beta CDR3 regions were amplified. First-round RT-PCR targeting the TCR CDR3 was performed with the HTBI primer set. Via MiXCR, TCRdb re-called the multiplex PCR reads, giving one row per CDR3 protein. This table holds about 560,000 distinct CDR3 sequences, about a sixth found once. Material for sequencing was blood. These receptors all stem from a woman aged 18-29 years with Graves' hyperthyroidism.

This clonotype was recorded a few times. The chain couples TRBV6-1 to TRBJ1-2; weak D call: TRBD1 (6 bases). V lost 6 bases, J lost 0 bases, and 17 bases lay in between. Germline lookup yields CDR1 MNHNS and CDR2 SASEGT. The CDR3 spans 16 residues. Here the CDR3 reads CASRIQGNGANYGYTF. CDR3 in DNA: TGTGCCAGCAGGATTCAGGGGAATGGAGCTAACTATGGCTACACCTTC.

This clonotype came up many times. V usage is TRBV20-1 and J usage is TRBJ2-3, with D possibly matching TRBD1 (6 bases). Looked up from germline, CDR1 is DFQATT and CDR2 is SNEGSKA (reference sequence). V dropped 6 bases and J dropped 0 bases, with 19 bases sitting between them. The CDR3 has 16 residues. The DNA for the CDR3 is TGCAGTGCCATCAAGAGGACAGATCTTAGCACAGATACGCAGTATTTT. Amino acid sequence: CSAIKRTDLSTDTQYF.

In the case of this clonotype: The junction does not match germline at one end; this may be a read error. The chain is built from TRBV20-1 and TRBJ1-5; TRBD1 aligns across 8 bases. CDR1 and CDR2 from the germline V gene are DFQATT and SNEGSKA (reference sequence). The CDR3 totals 18 residues. CDR3 in DNA: TGCAGTGCTTCCCCGCGGGCTAAATGGACAGGGAACAATCAGCCCCGGCATTTT. Protein sequence: CSASPRAKWTGNNQPRHF.

There are many counts of this clonotype. The chain employs TRBV7-2 and TRBJ2-7; 10 nucleotides align to TRBD1. V lost 7 bases, J lost 6 bases, and 12 bases stayed unmatched. CDR3 size: 15 residues. The germline CDR1 and CDR2 sequences are SGHTA and FQGNSA. CDR3 region: CASNPPGGTGVEQYF. CDR3 in DNA: TGTGCCAGCAACCCACCAGGAGGGACAGGGGTCGAGCAGTACTTC.

This clonotype was seen only a few times. This rearrangement joins TRBV6-2 or TRBV6-3 to TRBJ2-2, with 9 nucleotides matching TRBD1. Unmatched junction bases numbered 13, after V lost 2 bases and J lost 6 bases. Per the germline V gene, CDR1 is MNHEY and CDR2 is SVGEGT. CDR3 length: 18 residues. CDR3 sequence (DNA): TGTGCCAGCAGTTACGGGACAGGGACCGTGCCTCGGGCCGGGGAGCTGTTTTTT. Protein sequence: CASSYGTGTVPRAGELFF.

This chain joins TRBV20-1 and TRBJ2-7; a weak D match, TRBD2 (5 bases). The CDR3 sequence is 12 residues long. The germline V gene encodes CDR1 DFQATT and CDR2 SNEGSKA (reference sequence). Trimming cost V 3 bases and J 3 bases, with 9 bases left between them. CDR3 DNA sequence: TGCAGTGCTAGGGTCCGGGACTACGAGCAGTACTTC. The encoded protein is CSARVRDYEQYF.

This clonotype has at least ten counts. The chain recombines TRBV30 with TRBJ2-1; the D gene is possibly TRBD2 (5 bases). This CDR3 contains 14 residues. Trimming stripped 0 bases from V and 4 bases from J, with 10 bases between. From germline, CDR1 is GTSNPN and CDR2 SVGIG (reference sequence). DNA for the CDR3: TGTGCCTGGAGTGTATTAGCGTTATACAATGAGCAGTTCTTC. Its protein product is CAWSVLALYNEQFF.

In this sample, this clonotype turned up many times. This chain connects TRBV3-1 to TRBJ1-1, with 8 bases identical to TRBD1. This CDR3 comprises 15 residues. Germline CDR1 reads LGHDT; CDR2 reads YNNKEL (reference sequence). Trimming removed 1 base from V and 8 bases from J; junction bases left unmatched: 9. The CDR3 nucleotides read TGTGCCAGCAGCCAAGGCCGAGGACAGGGTGCGGAAGCTTTCTTT. Translated, it gives CASSQGRGQGAEAFF.

This clonotype was seen repeatedly, ten times or more. This chain links TRBV2 with TRBJ2-7; no reliable D call. CDR3 length: 11 residues. The V end lost 6 bases, the J end lost 5 bases, and 8 bases lay between the germline ends. Germline V CDR1 and CDR2: SNHLY, FYNNEI. CDR3 residues: CASRLIDEQYF. The CDR3, as DNA: TGTGCCAGCAGATTAATCGACGAGCAGTACTTC.

This clonotype showed up many times. V and J are TRBV5-1 and TRBJ2-3, with D perhaps matching TRBD1 or TRBD2 (6 bases each). CDR1 and CDR2 (germline): SGHRS, YFSETQ. Trimming took 3 bases from V and 0 from J, leaving 20 bases between them. This CDR3 is 18 amino acids long. CDR3: CASSWRGTGALSTDTQYF. Written as DNA, the CDR3 is TGCGCCAGCAGCTGGAGGGGAACGGGGGCGCTTAGCACAGATACGCAGTATTTT.

This clonotype was recorded many times. The chain is built from TRBV4-1 and TRBJ2-7; D call uncertain. Trimming stripped 3 bases from V and 1 base from J, with 7 bases between. The germline gives CDR1 MGHRA, CDR2 YSYEKL. The CDR3 loop spans 13 amino acids. The CDR3 is CASSHALSYEQYF. Here the CDR3 DNA reads TGCGCCAGCAGCCACGCGTTGTCCTACGAGCAGTACTTC.

This clonotype was recorded at least ten times. The rearrangement joins TRBV24-1 to TRBJ2-1, with D perhaps TRBD1 (5 bases). Germline-derived CDR1 and CDR2 are KGHDR and SFDVKD. V shed 12 bases and J shed 3 bases, with 26 bases lying between them. The CDR3 has 17 residues. CDR3: CASCRVELGLFYNEQFF. The CDR3 region has the DNA TGTGCCTCTTGCAGGGTAGAGCTTGGCCTCTTCTACAATGAGCAGTTCTTC.

This clonotype was seen many times. The rearrangement joins TRBV9 to TRBJ2-7, with 9 bases that match TRBD2. This CDR3 has 18 residues. The V gene's germline CDR1 is SGDLS and CDR2 YYNGEE. J was trimmed by 2 bases and V by 4 bases; bases with no gene match: 16. CDR3 region: CASSPRLSSSGNPYEQYF. For the CDR3, the DNA is TGTGCCAGCAGCCCCCGATTGTCGTCTAGCGGGAATCCCTACGAGCAGTACTTC.

In this sample, this clonotype turned up many times. The CDR3 DNA follows: TGTGCCAGCAGCTTAGGGACTAGCGGGAGGGCCGCTTATAATGAGCAGTTCTTC. It specifies CASSLGTSGRAAYNEQFF. The genes are TRBV11-2 and TRBJ2-1; 15 positions match TRBD2. CDR1 SGHAT and CDR2 FQNNGV come from the germline V gene. This CDR3 comprises 18 residues. Losses at the gene ends were 1 base for V and 7 bases for J; bases not matched to a gene: 8. Based on the CDR3 plus reference TRBV11-2 and TRBJ2-1, the full variable domain is EAGVAQSPRYKIIEKRQSVAFWCNPISGHATLYWYQQILGQGPKLLIQFQNNGVVDDSQLPKDRFSAERLKGVDSTLKIQPAKLEDSAVYLCASSLGTSGRAAYNEQFFGPGTRLTVL.

The chain uses TRBV20-1 and TRBJ1-1; weak D call: TRBD1 (5 bases). This CDR3 contains 15 residues. Germline values: CDR1 DFQATT, CDR2 SNEGSKA (reference sequence). The V end lost 6 bases, the J end lost 0 bases, and 17 bases lay between the germline ends. CDR3 sequence reads: CSALGGTHLNTEAFF. The DNA for the CDR3 is TGCAGTGCCCTCGGCGGGACCCACTTGAACACTGAAGCTTTCTTT.

CDR3 region: CASSPRTDLNTGELFF. CDR3 nucleotide sequence: TGTGCCAGCAGCCCCCGGACGGATCTGAACACCGGGGAGCTGTTTTTT. The chain links TRBV7-9 to TRBJ2-2, with D unresolved. The CDR3 covers 16 residues. Germline lookup yields CDR1 SEHNR and CDR2 FQNEAQ (reference sequence). V gave up 5 bases and J gave up 1 base, with 14 bases separating them.

The gene calls are TRBV27 and TRBJ2-3; 7 bases match TRBD2. Germline trimming cut 4 bases from V and 1 base from J; bases unmatched to any gene: 8. CDR1 is MNHEY, CDR2 SMNVEV, per germline (reference sequence). The CDR3 runs 16 residues. The CDR3 here is CASSSLGLEGTDTQYF. Written as DNA, the CDR3 is TGTGCCAGCAGTTCCCTCGGACTAGAAGGCACAGATACGCAGTATTTT.

This clonotype was seen more than once but under ten times. The J gene is TRBJ2-7, the V gene TRBV20-1; 11 bases are shared with TRBD2. This CDR3 comprises 14 residues. Per the germline V gene, CDR1 is DFQATT and CDR2 is SNEGSKA (reference sequence). V lost 6 bases, J lost 4 bases, and 8 bases stayed unmatched. The CDR3 DNA is TGCAGTGCCGGCGGGGCTAGCGGGAGGTACGAGCAGTACTTC. Translation: CSAGGASGRYEQYF.

This chain uses TRBV27 with TRBJ2-5, with 14 bases aligning to TRBD2. Germline-derived CDR1 and CDR2 are MNHEY and SMNVEV (reference sequence). This CDR3 comprises 17 residues. J lost 5 bases, V lost 5 bases, and 10 bases had no gene match. CDR3 sequence: CASSLGLAGGYDETQYF. In DNA form, the CDR3 reads TGTGCCAGCAGTCTCGGACTAGCGGGAGGTTACGATGAGACCCAGTACTTC.